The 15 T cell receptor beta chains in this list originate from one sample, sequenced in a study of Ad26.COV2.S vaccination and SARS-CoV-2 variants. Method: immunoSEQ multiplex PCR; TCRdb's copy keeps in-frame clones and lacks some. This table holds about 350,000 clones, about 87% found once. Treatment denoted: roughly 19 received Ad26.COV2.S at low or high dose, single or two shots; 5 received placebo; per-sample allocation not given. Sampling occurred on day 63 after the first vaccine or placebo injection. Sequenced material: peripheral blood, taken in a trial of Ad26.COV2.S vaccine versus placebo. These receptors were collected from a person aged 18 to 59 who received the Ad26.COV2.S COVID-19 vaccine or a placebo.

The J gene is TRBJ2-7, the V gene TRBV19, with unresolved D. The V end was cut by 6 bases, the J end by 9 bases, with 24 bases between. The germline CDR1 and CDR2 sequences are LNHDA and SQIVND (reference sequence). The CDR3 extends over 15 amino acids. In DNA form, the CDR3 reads TGTGCCAGTAGGTTGGAGTGGGTGGGTGTTTGTGGGCAGTACTTC. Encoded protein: CASRLEWVGVCGQYF.

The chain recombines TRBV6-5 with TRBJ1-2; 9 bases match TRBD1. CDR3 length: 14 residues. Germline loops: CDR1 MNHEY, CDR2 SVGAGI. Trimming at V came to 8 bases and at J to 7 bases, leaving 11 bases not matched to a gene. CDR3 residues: CASDGTGGLIGYTF. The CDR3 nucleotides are TGTGCCAGCGACGGAACAGGGGGCTTGATTGGCTACACCTTC.

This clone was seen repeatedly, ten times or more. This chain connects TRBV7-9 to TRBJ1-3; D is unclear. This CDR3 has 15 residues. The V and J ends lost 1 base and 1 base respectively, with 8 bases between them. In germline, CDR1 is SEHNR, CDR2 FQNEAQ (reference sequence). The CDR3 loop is CASSLDGWSGNTIYF. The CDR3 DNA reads TGTGCCAGCAGCTTAGACGGGTGGTCTGGAAACACCATATATTTT.

This chain's CDR3 is CASSQEIERQYTF. The CDR3 region has the DNA TGCGCCAGCAGCCAAGAAATAGAGAGACAGTACACCTTC. The chain combines TRBV4-3 with TRBJ1-2; TRBD1 might be the D (5 bases). Germline V gene data show CDR1 as LGHNA and CDR2 as YSLEER. CDR3 size: 13 residues. Trimming stripped 0 bases from V and 11 bases from J, with 13 bases between.

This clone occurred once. In nucleotides, the CDR3 is TGTGCCAGCAGCCCAAACCCCCTTTTAGCGGGACTGGGGGAGCAGTACTTC. Its protein product is CASSPNPLLAGLGEQYF. V is TRBV7-2 and J is TRBJ2-7; 8 bases fit TRBD2. The ends lost 5 bases at V and 7 bases at J; junction bases unmatched: 19. This CDR3 has 17 amino acids. The V gene's germline CDR1 is SGHTA and CDR2 FQGNSA.

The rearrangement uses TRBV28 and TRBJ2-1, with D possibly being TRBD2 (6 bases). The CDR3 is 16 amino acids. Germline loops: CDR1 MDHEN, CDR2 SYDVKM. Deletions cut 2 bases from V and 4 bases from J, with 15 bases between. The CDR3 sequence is CASSLGRRRPYNEQFF. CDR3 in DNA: TGTGCCAGCAGTTTAGGGAGGCGGAGGCCTTACAATGAGCAGTTCTTC.

In DNA, the CDR3 is TGTGCCAGCAGCCAGGACAGCGGATACTCTGGAAACACCATATATTTT. Protein product: CASSQDSGYSGNTIYF. The rearrangement uses TRBV4-2 and TRBJ1-3; D perhaps matches TRBD1 (6 bases). Trimming removed 3 bases at V and 0 bases at J, with 12 bases between. Germline CDR1 LGHNA, CDR2 YNFKEQ. The CDR3 loop spans 16 amino acids.

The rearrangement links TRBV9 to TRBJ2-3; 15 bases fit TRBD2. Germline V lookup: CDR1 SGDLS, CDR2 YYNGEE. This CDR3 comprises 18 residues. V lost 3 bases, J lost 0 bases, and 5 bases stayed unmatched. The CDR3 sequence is CASSAGLAGGTSTDTQYF. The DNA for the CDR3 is TGTGCCAGCAGCGCAGGACTAGCGGGGGGGACTAGCACAGATACGCAGTATTTT.

The CDR3 nucleotides read TGTGCCAGCAGTCAACAGGGAGACCTCTCCTACGAGCAGTACTTC. This gives the protein CASSQQGDLSYEQYF. The rearrangement uses TRBV28 and TRBJ2-7; TRBD1 might be the D (6 bases). The CDR3 runs 15 residues. Germline CDR1 and CDR2: MDHEN and SYDVKM. V lost 5 bases and J lost 0, with 14 bases in between.

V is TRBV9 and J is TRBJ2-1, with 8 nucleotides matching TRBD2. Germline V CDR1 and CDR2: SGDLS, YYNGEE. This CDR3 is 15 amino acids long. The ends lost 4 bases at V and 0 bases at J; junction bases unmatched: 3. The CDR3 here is CASSLSGNSYNEQFF. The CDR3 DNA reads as TGTGCCAGCAGCCTTAGCGGGAACTCCTACAATGAGCAGTTCTTC.

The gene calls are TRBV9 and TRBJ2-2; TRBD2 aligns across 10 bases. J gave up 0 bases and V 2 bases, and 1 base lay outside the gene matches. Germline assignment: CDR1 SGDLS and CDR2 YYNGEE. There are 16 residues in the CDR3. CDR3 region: CASSVGLAANTGELFF. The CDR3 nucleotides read TGTGCCAGCAGCGTCGGACTAGCGGCGAACACCGGGGAGCTGTTTTTT.

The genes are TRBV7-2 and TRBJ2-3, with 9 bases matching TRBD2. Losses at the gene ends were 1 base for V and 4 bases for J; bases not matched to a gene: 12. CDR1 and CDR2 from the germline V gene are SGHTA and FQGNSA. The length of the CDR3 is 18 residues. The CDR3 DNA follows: TGTGCCAGCAGCTTAGGAGGGCGGGGGGGTCCTCTCCCAGATACGCAGTATTTT. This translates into CASSLGGRGGPLPDTQYF.

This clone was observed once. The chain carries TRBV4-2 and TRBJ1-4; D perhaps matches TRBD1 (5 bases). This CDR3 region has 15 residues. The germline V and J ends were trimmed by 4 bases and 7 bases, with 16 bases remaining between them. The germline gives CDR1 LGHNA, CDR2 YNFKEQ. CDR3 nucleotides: TGTGCCAGCAGCCCTCCCGGTAGGGGAGGTGAAAAACTGTTTTTT. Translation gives CASSPPGRGGEKLFF.

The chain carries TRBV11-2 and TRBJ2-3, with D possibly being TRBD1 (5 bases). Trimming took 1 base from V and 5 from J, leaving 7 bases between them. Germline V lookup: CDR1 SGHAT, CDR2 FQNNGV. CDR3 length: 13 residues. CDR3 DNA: TGTGCCAGCAGCTTAGGACAGATAGATACGCAGTATTTT. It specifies CASSLGQIDTQYF.

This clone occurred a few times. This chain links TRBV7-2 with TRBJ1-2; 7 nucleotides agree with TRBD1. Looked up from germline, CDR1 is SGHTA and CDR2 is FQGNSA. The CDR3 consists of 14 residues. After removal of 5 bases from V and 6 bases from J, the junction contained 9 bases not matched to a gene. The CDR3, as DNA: TGTGCCAGCAGCACCCGACAGGGTACCGATGGCTACACCTTC. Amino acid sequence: CASSTRQGTDGYTF.